This T cell receptor beta chain emerged from a study of graft-versus-host responses after intestinal transplantation. Study-level information: The transplants performed in recipients were multivisceral, liver-intestinal, or isolated intestinal. Anti-thymocyte globulin induction, then tacrolimus and steroids for around 3 years, went to all recipients. Points from the study as a whole: Recipient-marrow GvH clones were detected, some having first appeared in ileum or blood.

Measured with immunoSEQ multiplex PCR; TCRdb has only the in-frame clones, and not every one. The sample holds 65,000 to 85,000 clones; roughly 92% are singletons and the top ten take about 6.7%. The bone marrow was collected post-transplant, and it came from the posterior iliac crest or another site. The V end lost 4 bases, the J end lost 0 bases, and 13 bases lay between the germline ends. The germline V gene has CDR1 MNHNS and CDR2 SASEGT. There are 16 residues in the CDR3. About this clone: Antigen specificity is unknown.

This receptor was identified in a human patient who received an intestinal transplant, so some T cells may come from the graft donor. The gene calls are TRBV6-1 and TRBJ1-5, with a weak D call TRBD1 (6 bases). Sequenced here: bone marrow, sampled approximately 740 days after intestinal transplantation. This chain's CDR3 is CASSAGADYSNQPQHF. The CDR3 nucleotides are TGTGCCAGCAGTGCAGGGGCGGATTATAGCAATCAGCCCCAGCATTTT.